These 4 T cell receptor beta chains were all obtained from the same sample, sequenced in a study of blood T cell repertoires in COVID-19. Clones were sequenced by immunoSEQ multiplex PCR, and TCRdb holds only the in-frame ones, with some missing. This table has around 100,000 clones, about 85% appearing once. Input material: peripheral blood. All receptors derive from a human donor in a cohort sampled during active COVID-19.

The genes are TRBV9 and TRBJ2-1; 9 positions agree with TRBD1. Germline trimming cut 4 bases from V and 4 bases from J; bases unmatched to any gene: 9. CDR1 SGDLS and CDR2 YYNGEE come from the germline V gene. The CDR3 contains 16 residues. In nucleotides, the CDR3 is TGTGCCAGCAGCCCTCAAGGGACAGGGAGTTACAATGAGCAGTTCTTC. Translated, it gives CASSPQGTGSYNEQFF.

The chain employs TRBV24-1 and TRBJ2-3; 8 nucleotides align to TRBD1. V lost 0 bases, J lost 4 bases, and 8 bases stayed unmatched. Germline V gene data show CDR1 as KGHDR and CDR2 as SFDVKD. This CDR3 region has 17 residues. CDR3 sequence (DNA): TGTGCCACCAGTGATTTGCCTCGGACAGGGTTGGCAGATACGCAGTATTTT. Its translation is CATSDLPRTGLADTQYF.

The chain uses TRBV5-4 and TRBJ2-7; D possibly corresponds to TRBD1 (5 bases). Germline CDR1 SGHNT, CDR2 YYREEE (reference sequence). This CDR3 has 15 residues. V was pared by 0 bases and J by 0 bases, with 10 bases between. The CDR3 DNA reads TGTGCCAGCAGCTTGGAACAGGCCTACTCCTACGAGCAGTACTTC. It is translated as CASSLEQAYSYEQYF.

V gene TRBV19 combines with J gene TRBJ1-2; TRBD1 matches at 10 bases. V lost 7 bases to trimming and J lost 5 bases; unmatched junction nucleotides: 7. CDR1 is LNHDA, CDR2 SQIVND, per germline (reference sequence). This CDR3 has 14 amino acids. CDR3 nucleotides: TGTGCCAGTATCCCGGGACAGGGGATTTATGGCTACACCTTC. This translates into CASIPGQGIYGYTF.